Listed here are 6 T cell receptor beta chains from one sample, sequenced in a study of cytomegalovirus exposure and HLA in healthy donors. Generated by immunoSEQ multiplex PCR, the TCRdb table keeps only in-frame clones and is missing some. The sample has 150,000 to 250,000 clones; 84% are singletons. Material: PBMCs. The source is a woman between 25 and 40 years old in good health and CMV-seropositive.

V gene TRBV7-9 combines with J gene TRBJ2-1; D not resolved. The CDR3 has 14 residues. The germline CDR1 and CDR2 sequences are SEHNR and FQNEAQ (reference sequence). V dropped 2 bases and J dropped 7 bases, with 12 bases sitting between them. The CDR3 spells CASSLSGSWNEQFF. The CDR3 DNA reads TGTGCCAGCAGCTTATCCGGGTCCTGGAATGAGCAGTTCTTC. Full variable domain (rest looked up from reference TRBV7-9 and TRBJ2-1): DTGVSQNPRHKITKRGQNVTFRCDPISEHNRLYWYRQTLGQGPEFLTYFQNEAQLEKSRLLSDRFSAERPKGSFSTLEIQRTEQGDSAMYLCASSLSGSWNEQFFGPGTRLTVL.

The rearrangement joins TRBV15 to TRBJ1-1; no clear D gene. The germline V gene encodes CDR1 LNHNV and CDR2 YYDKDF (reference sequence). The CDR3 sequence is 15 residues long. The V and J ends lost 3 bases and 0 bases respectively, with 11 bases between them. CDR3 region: CATSRSSSMNTEAFF. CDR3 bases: TGTGCCACCAGCAGGTCCAGTTCCATGAACACTGAAGCTTTCTTT.

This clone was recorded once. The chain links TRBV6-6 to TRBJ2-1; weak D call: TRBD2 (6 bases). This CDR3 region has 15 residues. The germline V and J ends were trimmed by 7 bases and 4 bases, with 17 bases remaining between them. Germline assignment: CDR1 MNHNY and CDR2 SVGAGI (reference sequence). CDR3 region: CASTPRSSDYNEQFF. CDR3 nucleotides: TGTGCCAGCACCCCGAGGTCTAGCGATTACAATGAGCAGTTCTTC.

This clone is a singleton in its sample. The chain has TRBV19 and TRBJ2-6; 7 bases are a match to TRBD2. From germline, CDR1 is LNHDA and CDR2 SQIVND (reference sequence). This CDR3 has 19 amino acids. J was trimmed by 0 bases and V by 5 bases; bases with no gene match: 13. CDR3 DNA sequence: TGTGCCAGTAGTGGCCGGGCGGGAGTAACAAGCTCTGGGGCCAACGTCCTGACTTTC. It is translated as CASSGRAGVTSSGANVLTF.

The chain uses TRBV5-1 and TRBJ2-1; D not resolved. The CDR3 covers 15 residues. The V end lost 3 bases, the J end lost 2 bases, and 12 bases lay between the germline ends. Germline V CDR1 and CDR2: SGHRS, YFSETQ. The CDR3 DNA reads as TGCGCCAGCAGCTCTCACGCGCTCACCTACAATGAGCAGTTCTTC. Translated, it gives CASSSHALTYNEQFF.

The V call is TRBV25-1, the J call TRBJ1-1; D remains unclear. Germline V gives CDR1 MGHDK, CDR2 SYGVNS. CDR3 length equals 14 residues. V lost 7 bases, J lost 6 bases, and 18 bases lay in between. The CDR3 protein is CASIPKALYAEAFF. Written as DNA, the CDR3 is TGTGCCAGCATCCCGAAAGCGCTTTATGCTGAAGCTTTCTTT.